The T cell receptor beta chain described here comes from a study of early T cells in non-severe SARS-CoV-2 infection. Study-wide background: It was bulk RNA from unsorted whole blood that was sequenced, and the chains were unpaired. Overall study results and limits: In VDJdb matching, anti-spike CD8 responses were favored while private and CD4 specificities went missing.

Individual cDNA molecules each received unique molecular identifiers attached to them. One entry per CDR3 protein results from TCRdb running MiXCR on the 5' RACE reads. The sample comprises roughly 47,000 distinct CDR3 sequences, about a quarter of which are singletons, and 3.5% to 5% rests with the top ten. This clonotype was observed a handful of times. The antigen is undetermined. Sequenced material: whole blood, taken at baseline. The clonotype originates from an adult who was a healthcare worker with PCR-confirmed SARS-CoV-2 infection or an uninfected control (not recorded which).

The CDR3 DNA reads TGTGCCAGCAGCTTAGTCGGGCTGAACACCGGGGAGCTGTTTTTT. Translation gives CASSLVGLNTGELFF. V gene TRBV7-2 combines with J gene TRBJ2-2; no clear D gene. The V end was cut by 1 base, the J end by 1 base, with 7 bases between. This CDR3 contains 15 residues. CDR1 and CDR2 from the germline V gene are SGHTA and FQGNSA.